This record looks at one T cell receptor (beta chain) sequence and its context. A single record per CDR3 protein comes from TCRdb applying MiXCR to the RACE reads. The data contain about 48,000 distinct CDR3 sequences, more than 9.5% of them singletons. Germline trimming cut 6 bases from V and 4 bases from J; bases unmatched to any gene: 12. Germline assignment: CDR1 DFQATT and CDR2 SNEGSKA (reference sequence). There are 15 residues in the CDR3. These data come from a study of human T cells and chemical hapten exposure. The time point here: patch test 3, about 24 weeks after DPC sensitization. Documented treatment: therapeutic diphenylcyclopropenone sensitization with weekly scalp DPC. The study enrolled 18 to 70-year-old alopecia patients suitable for DPC.

This receptor was taken from a woman in her thirties or forties with alopecia areata. Some clones in this sample may be carry-over from other donors' samples. The J gene is TRBJ2-1, the V gene TRBV20-1; 7 positions agree with TRBD1. The sequenced sample was whole blood, obtained in connection with sensitization to the hapten diphenylcyclopropenone (DPC). CDR3 DNA: TGCAGTGCCGAGAAAAGACAGGGAGCGTACAATGAGCAGTTCTTC. Its protein product is CSAEKRQGAYNEQFF.